A single T cell receptor (beta chain) is shown here with its context. Data came from immunoSEQ multiplex PCR; TCRdb stores just in-frame clones and leaves some out. Of about 82,000 clones in the sample, under 80% were seen once. Those enrolled in Seattle joined during active infection and were followed longitudinally afterward. This record belongs to a study of blood T cell repertoires in COVID-19. Trimming removed 3 bases at V and 5 bases at J, with 14 bases between. The CDR3 extends over 14 amino acids. Germline V gives CDR1 DFQATT, CDR2 SNEGSKA (reference sequence). The sample comprised peripheral blood. This receptor was taken from a man aged 60-69 years with COVID-19, enrolled during active disease. The V gene is TRBV20-1, the J gene TRBJ2-4; D not certain. For the CDR3, the DNA is TGCAGTGCTAGTCCTCTAGAAAGACAAAACATTCAGTACTTC. It specifies CSASPLERQNIQYF.